A single TCR beta chain is shown here with its context. This clonotype came up many times. Its cognate antigen has yet to be identified. No base quality information exists; no much larger clone differs at one position. This record comes from a study of early T cells in non-severe SARS-CoV-2 infection (dated by TCRdb to about 2021). Study-wide context: Because TCR sequencing was done on bulk RNA from unsorted whole blood, the alpha and beta chains could not be paired.

A case-control design nested within a healthcare worker cohort in London, UK, was used, with weekly nasopharyngeal swab PCR tests and blood sampling performed. Healthcare workers were enrolled in the week of the UK lockdown, from 23 to 31 March 2020, and were followed every week for up to about 16 weeks. General findings and caveats noted by the study authors: VDJdb matching was skewed toward anti-spike CD8 responses, so virus-specific expansions were likely underestimated and private and CD4 specificities were missed.

Library preparation used 5' RACE. Sequenced using a NextSeq 500. In the TCR library protocol, unique molecular identifiers were attached to individual cDNA molecules to correct for PCR bias and sequencing error. TCR alpha and beta chains were both sequenced, and the abundances of alpha and beta sequences in each sample were closely correlated with each other. In the original analysis: Decombinator V4 was used to annotate TCR sequences for V gene, J gene and CDR3. Expanded TCRs were defined as changing significantly between any two time points under a Poisson model with p below 0.0001. TCR abundances were normalised to the total number of TCRs sequenced in each sample and reported as counts per million. A search of VDJdb, accessed on 1 November 2021, was run for TCRs annotated to CMV, EBV and SARS-CoV-2, with TCRs annotated for multiple antigens excluded. TCRdb reanalyzed the raw reads on its own, using fastp at Q25 for trimming and MiXCR for clone calling, and kept in-frame beta chains. Rows are combined by CDR3 protein, so each entry shows the most common genes and DNA. For this entry, the V and J calls and clone size follow TCRdb and not the study's own pipeline. The table for this sample lists approximately 50,000 distinct CDR3 sequences; about 9.3% of them were counted only once. The top ten hold approximately 15% of the sample.

This TCR was recovered from an adult who was a healthcare worker with PCR-confirmed SARS-CoV-2 infection or an uninfected control (not recorded which). Material: whole blood.

The nucleotide sequence reads TGTGCCAGCACCGACGGGGCGACAGGGAGTTCCGCTCGGGGTACGCAGTATTTT. Translation gives CASTDGATGSSARGTQYF. The chain links TRBV28 with TRBJ2-3, and 7 junctional nucleotides match TRBD1. At the junction V is shortened by 7 bases and J by 8 bases; bases outside the gene matches: 24. The germline V gene specifies MDHEN as CDR1 and SYDVKM as CDR2. There are 18 amino acids in the CDR3, from cysteine to phenylalanine inclusive. The sequence is cut down to CDR3 DNA, 54 bases in frame from base 1.